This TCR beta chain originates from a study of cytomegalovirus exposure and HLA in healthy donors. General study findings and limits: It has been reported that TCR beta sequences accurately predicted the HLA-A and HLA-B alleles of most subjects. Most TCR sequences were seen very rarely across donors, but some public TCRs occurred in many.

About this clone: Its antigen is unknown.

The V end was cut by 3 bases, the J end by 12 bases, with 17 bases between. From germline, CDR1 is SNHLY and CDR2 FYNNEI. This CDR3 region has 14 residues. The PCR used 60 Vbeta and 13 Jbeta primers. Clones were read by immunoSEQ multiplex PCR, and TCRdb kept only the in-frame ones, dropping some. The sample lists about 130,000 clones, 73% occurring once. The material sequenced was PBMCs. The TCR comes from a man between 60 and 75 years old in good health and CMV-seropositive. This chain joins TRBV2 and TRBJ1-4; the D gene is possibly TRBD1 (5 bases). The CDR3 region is CASSDGGGAIELFF. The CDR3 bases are TGTGCCAGCAGTGACGGGGGAGGAGCCATTGAACTGTTTTTT.